The sequence of this T cell receptor beta chain was determined in a study of T-cell memory formation after mild COVID-19. Overall study context: TCR clusters largely stayed donor specific.

This clonotype has a handful of counts. UMIs and sample barcodes were carried by the TCR alpha and TCR beta cDNA libraries that 5'RACE produced using constant-segment primers. MiXCR was run by TCRdb on the 5' RACE reads, yielding one entry per CDR3 protein. The repertoire has about 360,000 distinct CDR3 sequences, 13% to 15% of them found once; the top ten carry around a fifth. Trimming removed 8 bases from V and 7 bases from J, with 14 bases in between. This CDR3 spans 12 amino acids. Germline V gene data show CDR1 as MDHEN and CDR2 as SYDVKM. V and J are TRBV28 and TRBJ1-1; maybe TRBD1 (5 bases). This TCR came from a man younger than 30 who had mild COVID-19 (a few samples of this study predate the infection). Cell type and time point are not known. The sample consisted of PBMCs or a T cell subset sorted from them (not recorded which). CDR3 DNA: TGTGCCAGCCATTCCGGGGCACTTGAAGCTTTCTTT. Its protein is CASHSGALEAFF.